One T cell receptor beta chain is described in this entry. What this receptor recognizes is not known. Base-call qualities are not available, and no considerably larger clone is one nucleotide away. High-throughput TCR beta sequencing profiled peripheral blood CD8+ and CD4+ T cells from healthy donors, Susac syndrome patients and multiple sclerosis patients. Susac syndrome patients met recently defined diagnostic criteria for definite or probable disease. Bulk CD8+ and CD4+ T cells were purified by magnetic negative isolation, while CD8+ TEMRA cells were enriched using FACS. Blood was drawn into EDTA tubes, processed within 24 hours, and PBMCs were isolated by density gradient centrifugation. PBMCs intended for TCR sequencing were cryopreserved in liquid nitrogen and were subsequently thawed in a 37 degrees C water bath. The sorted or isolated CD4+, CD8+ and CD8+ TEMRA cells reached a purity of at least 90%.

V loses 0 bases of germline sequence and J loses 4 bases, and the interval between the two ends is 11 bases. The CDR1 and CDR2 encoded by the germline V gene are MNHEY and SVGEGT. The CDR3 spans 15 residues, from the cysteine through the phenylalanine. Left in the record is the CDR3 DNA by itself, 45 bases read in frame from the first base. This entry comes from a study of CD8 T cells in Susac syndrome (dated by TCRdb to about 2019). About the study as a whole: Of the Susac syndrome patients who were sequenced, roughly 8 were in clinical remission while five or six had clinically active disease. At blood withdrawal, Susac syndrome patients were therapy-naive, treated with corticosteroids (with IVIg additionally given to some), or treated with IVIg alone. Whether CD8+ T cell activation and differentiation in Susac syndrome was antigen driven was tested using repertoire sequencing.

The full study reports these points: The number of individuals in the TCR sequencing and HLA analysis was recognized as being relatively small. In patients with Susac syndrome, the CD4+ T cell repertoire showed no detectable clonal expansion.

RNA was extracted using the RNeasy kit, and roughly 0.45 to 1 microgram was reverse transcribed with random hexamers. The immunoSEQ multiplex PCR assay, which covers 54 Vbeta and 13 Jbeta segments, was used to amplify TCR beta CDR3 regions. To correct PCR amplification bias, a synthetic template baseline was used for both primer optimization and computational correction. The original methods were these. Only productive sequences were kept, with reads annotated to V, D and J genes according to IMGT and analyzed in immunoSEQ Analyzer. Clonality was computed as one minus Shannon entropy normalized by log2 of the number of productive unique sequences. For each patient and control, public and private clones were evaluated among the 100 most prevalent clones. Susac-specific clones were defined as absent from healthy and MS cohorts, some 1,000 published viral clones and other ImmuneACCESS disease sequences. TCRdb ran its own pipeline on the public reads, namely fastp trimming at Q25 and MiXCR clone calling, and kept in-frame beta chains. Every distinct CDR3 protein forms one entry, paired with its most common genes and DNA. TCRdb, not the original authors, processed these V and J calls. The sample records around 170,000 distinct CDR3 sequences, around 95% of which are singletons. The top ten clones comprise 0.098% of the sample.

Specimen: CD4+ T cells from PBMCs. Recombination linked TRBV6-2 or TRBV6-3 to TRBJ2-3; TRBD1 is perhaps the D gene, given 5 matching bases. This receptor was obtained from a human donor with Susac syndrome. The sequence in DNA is TGTGCCAGCAGTTACTCGAACAGGAGCCCAGATACGCAGTATTTT. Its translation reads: CASSYSNRSPDTQYF.